The TCR beta chain under discussion was sequenced for a study of prognosis after radiotherapy for stage I lung cancer. Regarding the study as a whole: Unique TCR clone counts went down once patients had stereotactic body radiation therapy, median around 10,000 versus 6,900. Patients who developed distant metastases had lower Shannon entropy after stereotactic body radiation therapy.

Amplicons of TCR beta CDR3 were generated from genomic DNA by two-round multiplex PCR. The authors ran first-round PCR with primers specific to each TRBV and TRBJ gene. In TCRdb, the multiplex PCR reads were re-called with MiXCR into one record per CDR3 protein. Among fewer than 40,000 distinct CDR3 sequences listed, less than 35% were seen once. The CDR3 has 13 amino acids. The V end lost 3 bases, the J end lost 4 bases, and 9 bases lay between the germline ends. This clonotype occurred many times. Its antigen is unidentified. Sequencing was performed on PBMCs, taken before or after stereotactic body radiation therapy (not recorded which). V and J are TRBV12-3 or TRBV12-4 and TRBJ1-2, with a tentative D call TRBD1 (6 bases). The source is a donor over 45 with non-small cell lung cancer. The CDR3, as DNA: TGTGCCAGCAGTTTCGGACAGACCTATGGCTACACCTTC. Its translation: CASSFGQTYGYTF.